This TCR beta chain emerged from a study of molecular identifiers for immune sequencing clone quantification. Methods described previously were used for bulk TCR libraries, and listed TCR primers were applied. TCRdb recomputed calls from the PCR reads with MiXCR, one row per CDR3 protein. The top ten hold roughly 0.83% of the sample, which has about 640,000 distinct CDR3 sequences, just under 20% seen once. This clonotype was recorded at least ten times. Its antigen is unknown. Trimming took 7 bases from V and 7 from J, leaving 13 bases between them. Germline lookup yields CDR1 LNHDA and CDR2 SQIVND (reference sequence). This CDR3 region has 12 residues. Notes on the study in general: A shared barcode on identical TCR molecules could lead to underestimated sizes for highly expanded clones.

The clonotype originates from a human donor in good health. Some libraries in this study had Jurkat cell RNA spiked in. This sequence joins TRBV19 and TRBJ2-5, with no clear D. The sequenced material came from naive CD8+ T cells from blood, with Jurkat cell RNA spiked in. Stated subset: FACS-sorted CD8+CD4-CCR7+CD45RA+ naive T cells. The CDR3 here is CASIASTGTQYF. DNA of the CDR3: TGTGCCAGTATAGCCTCAACGGGGACCCAGTACTTC. Filled out from reference TRBV19 and TRBJ2-5, the complete variable domain reads DGGITQSPKYLFRKEGQNVTLSCEQNLNHDAMYWYRQDPGQGLRLIYYSQIVNDFQKGDIAEGYSVSREKKESFPLTVTSAQKNPTAFYLCASIASTGTQYFGPGTRLLVL.